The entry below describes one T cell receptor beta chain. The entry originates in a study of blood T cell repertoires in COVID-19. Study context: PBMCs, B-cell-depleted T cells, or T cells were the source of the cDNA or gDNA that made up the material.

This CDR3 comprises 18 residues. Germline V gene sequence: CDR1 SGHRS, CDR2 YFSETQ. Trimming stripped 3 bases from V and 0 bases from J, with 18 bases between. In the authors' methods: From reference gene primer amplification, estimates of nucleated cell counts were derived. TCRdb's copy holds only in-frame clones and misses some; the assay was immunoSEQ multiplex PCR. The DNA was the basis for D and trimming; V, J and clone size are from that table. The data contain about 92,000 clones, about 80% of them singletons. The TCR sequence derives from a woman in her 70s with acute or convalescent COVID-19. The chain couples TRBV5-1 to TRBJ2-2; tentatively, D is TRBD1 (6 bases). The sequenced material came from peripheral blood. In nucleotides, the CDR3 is TGCGCCAGCAGCTGGGGACAAGGGGAAATCGCGAACACCGGGGAGCTGTTTTTT. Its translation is CASSWGQGEIANTGELFF.